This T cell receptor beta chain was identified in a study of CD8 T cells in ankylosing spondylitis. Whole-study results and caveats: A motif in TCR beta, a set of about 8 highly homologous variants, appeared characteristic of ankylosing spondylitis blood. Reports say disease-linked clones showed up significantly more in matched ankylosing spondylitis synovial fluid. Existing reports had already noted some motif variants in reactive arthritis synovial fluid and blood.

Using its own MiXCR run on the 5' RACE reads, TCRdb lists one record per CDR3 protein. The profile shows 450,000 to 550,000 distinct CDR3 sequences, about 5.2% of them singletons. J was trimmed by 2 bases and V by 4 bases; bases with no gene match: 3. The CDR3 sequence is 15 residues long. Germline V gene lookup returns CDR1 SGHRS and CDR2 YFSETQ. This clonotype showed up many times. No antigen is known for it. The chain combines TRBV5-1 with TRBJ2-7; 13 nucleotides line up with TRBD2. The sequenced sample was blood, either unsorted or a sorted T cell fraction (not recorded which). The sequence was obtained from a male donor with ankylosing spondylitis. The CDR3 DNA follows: TGCGCCAGCAGCGGGGGGACTAGCGGGGCCTACGAGCAGTACTTC. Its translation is CASSGGTSGAYEQYF.